This T cell receptor (beta chain) was identified during a study of OX40 agonist ivuxolimab in advanced cancers. About this clone: Its antigen is unidentified.

With 2 bases removed from V and 2 bases from J, the gap between germline ends came to 13 bases. Looked up from germline, CDR1 is MNHEY and CDR2 is SMNVEV (reference sequence). The CDR3 extends over 15 amino acids. Using immunoSEQ multiplex PCR, the repertoire was profiled, and TCRdb retains in-frame clones only, with some absent. The table includes under 100,000 clones, around nine tenths detected once. Points from the study as a whole: Expanded peripheral T-cell antigen specificity went undetermined. CD4+ and CD8+ blood T cells expanded clonally by week 6 at 0.1 to 3.0 mg/kg.

The receptor was derived from an adult with an advanced solid tumor such as melanoma, head and neck, liver or kidney cancer. Sequenced material: CD4+ or CD8+ T cells sorted from blood, taken in a trial of the OX40 agonist ivuxolimab. The chain recombines TRBV27 with TRBJ2-7, with D possibly being TRBD1 (6 bases). The CDR3 coding sequence is TGTGCCAGCAGTTTAGCCGTGGACAGAACCTACGAGCAGTACTTC. This translates into CASSLAVDRTYEQYF.